This entry concerns a single T cell receptor (beta chain). The CDR3 is made up of 16 amino acids. Trimming removed 4 bases at V and 0 bases at J, with 13 bases between. From germline, CDR1 is SGHVS and CDR2 FNYEAQ. These data come from a study of blood T cell repertoires in COVID-19. Profiling relied on immunoSEQ multiplex PCR, and the TCRdb table lists in-frame clones only, not all of them. The repertoire includes under 40,000 clones, roughly 85% of them detected once, and 13% to 15% sits in the top ten. The V call is TRBV7-6, the J call TRBJ1-3, with D possibly matching TRBD1 (6 bases). The source material was peripheral blood. The clonotype comes from a human donor with acute or convalescent COVID-19. The donor label of this sample is uncertain. CDR3 protein: CASSSRRGDSGNTIYF. CDR3 bases: TGTGCCAGCAGCTCCCGCAGGGGAGACTCTGGAAACACCATATATTTT.